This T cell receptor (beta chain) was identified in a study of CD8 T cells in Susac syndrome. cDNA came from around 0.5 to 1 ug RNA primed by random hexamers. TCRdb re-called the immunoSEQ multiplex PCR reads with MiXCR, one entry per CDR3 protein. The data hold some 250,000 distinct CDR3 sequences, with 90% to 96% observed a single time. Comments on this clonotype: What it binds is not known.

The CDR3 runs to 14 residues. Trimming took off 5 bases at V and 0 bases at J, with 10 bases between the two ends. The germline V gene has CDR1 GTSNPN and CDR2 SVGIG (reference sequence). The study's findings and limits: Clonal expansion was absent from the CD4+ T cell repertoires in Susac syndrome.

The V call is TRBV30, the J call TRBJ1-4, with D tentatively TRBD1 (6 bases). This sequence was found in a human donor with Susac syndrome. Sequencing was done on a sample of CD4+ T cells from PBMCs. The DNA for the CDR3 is TGTGCCTGGGGAAGGGGGGCAACTAATGAAAAACTGTTTTTT. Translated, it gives CAWGRGATNEKLFF. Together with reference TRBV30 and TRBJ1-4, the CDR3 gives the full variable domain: SQTIHQWPATLVQPVGSPLSLECTVEGTSNPNLYWYRQAAGRGLQLLFYSVGIGQISSEVPQNLSASRPQDRQFILSSKKLLLSDSGFYLCAWGRGATNEKLFFGSGTQLSVL.